This TCR beta chain appears in the sequencing data of a study of cytotoxic CD8 clonotypes in ibrutinib-treated CLL. As for the study in general: With a range of 6 to 36, the median treatment time before response samples were taken was about twelve months.

Findings and limits, study-wide: Lymph node repertoires were not studied, and sampling times were unmatched. Before falling back toward baseline at progression, clonality had risen at the time of ibrutinib response.

Details on this clone: Its matching antigen is unknown.

The CDR3 consists of 12 residues. V lost 4 bases and J 7 bases, leaving 7 bases between the germline ends. CDR1 and CDR2 from the germline V gene are SNHLY and FYNNEI. Some clones are missing from TCRdb's copy, which holds only in-frame ones; the method was immunoSEQ multiplex PCR. Of 70,000 to 85,000 clones listed, approximately 80% were seen once; the top ten hold 7.7%. TCR beta libraries used about 2 micrograms of genomic DNA from cryopreserved PBMCs. The receptor was isolated from a human donor with chronic lymphocytic leukemia. Material: PBMCs, obtained at disease progression, from a patient treated with ibrutinib. V gene TRBV2 combines with J gene TRBJ1-4; D is ambiguous. The CDR3 loop is CASSGRGEKLFF. The CDR3 coding sequence is TGTGCCAGCAGTGGCCGGGGTGAAAAACTGTTTTTT.